A single sample gave rise to the 18 T cell receptor beta chains below, sequenced in a study of T cells after yellow fever vaccination. TCRdb re-analysed the 5' RACE reads in MiXCR, keeping a single row per CDR3 protein. The data hold about 630,000 distinct CDR3 sequences, with over 9% observed a single time. Sequenced here: PBMCs, sampled on the day of the yellow fever booster vaccination. The origin of the receptors is a man younger than 45 who received the YFV17D yellow fever vaccine.

In its sample, this clonotype was seen a few times. The chain is built from TRBV3-1 and TRBJ2-5, with 8 bases aligning to TRBD2. V gave up 2 bases and J gave up 2 bases; unmatched junction bases: 13. The CDR3 is 18 amino acids. In germline, CDR1 is LGHDT, CDR2 YNNKEL (reference sequence). CDR3 residues: CASSQTPLGTSLQETQYF. Here the CDR3 DNA reads TGTGCCAGCAGCCAAACCCCTCTCGGGACTAGTCTACAAGAGACCCAGTACTTC.

A few counts support this clonotype. This sequence joins TRBV9 and TRBJ2-7; D not resolved. There are 13 residues in the CDR3. CDR1 is SGDLS, CDR2 YYNGEE, per germline. V dropped 4 bases and J dropped 4 bases, with 12 bases sitting between them. This CDR3 reads CASSPRGRYEQYF. The CDR3 bases are TGTGCCAGCAGCCCCCGCGGAAGGTACGAGCAGTACTTC.

A few counts support this clonotype. The V and J genes are TRBV28 and TRBJ2-5; the D is unclear. Germline CDR1 is MDHEN and CDR2 is SYDVKM. The V gene lost 3 bases and the J gene lost 0 bases, with 17 bases spanning the gap. The CDR3 extends over 17 amino acids. CDR3 nucleotide sequence: TGTGCCAGCAGTTTCCTCCCTGGTGGTTCGTACCAAGAGACCCAGTACTTC. Amino acids: CASSFLPGGSYQETQYF. Complete variable domain (other parts from reference TRBV28 and TRBJ2-5): DVKVTQSSRYLVKRTGEKVFLECVQDMDHENMFWYRQDPGLGLRLIYFSYDVKMKEKGDIPEGYSVSREKKERFSLILESASTNQTSMYLCASSFLPGGSYQETQYFGPGTRLLVL.

The V gene is TRBV7-3, the J gene TRBJ2-1, with D possibly matching TRBD1 (6 bases). V lost 1 base and J 7 bases, leaving 17 bases between the germline ends. The V gene's germline CDR1 is SGHTA and CDR2 FQGTGA. CDR3 size: 16 residues. CDR3 residues: CASSLMGTQTGNEQFF. CDR3 in DNA: TGTGCCAGCAGCTTAATGGGGACACAGACGGGAAATGAGCAGTTCTTC.

This clonotype was detected a few times. The chain links TRBV20-1 to TRBJ2-7; no reliable D call. CDR3 length: 13 residues. CDR1 is DFQATT and CDR2 is SNEGSKA in the germline V gene (reference sequence). The V gene lost 3 bases and the J gene lost 2 bases, with 11 bases spanning the gap. CDR3 amino acids: CSASRLKAYEQYF. The DNA of the CDR3 is TGCAGTGCTAGTCGGCTCAAGGCCTACGAGCAGTACTTC.

The V and J genes are TRBV20-1 and TRBJ2-2; tentatively, D is TRBD1 (6 bases). The V end was cut by 3 bases, the J end by 5 bases, with 16 bases between. CDR3 length: 15 amino acids. Germline-derived CDR1 and CDR2 are DFQATT and SNEGSKA (reference sequence). CDR3 DNA: TGCAGTGCTAGCACGGGCTCCCAGGGGACCGGGGAGCTGTTTTTT. This gives the protein CSASTGSQGTGELFF.

This rearrangement joins TRBV21-1 to TRBJ2-1; the DNA was not compared with TRBD1, the D call given in the table. TRBV21-1 is termed a pseudogene. The CDR3 totals 15 residues. CDR3 sequence reads: CASSSGGSQRGEQFF. The CDR3, as DNA: TGTGCCAGCAGCAGCGGCGGGTCCCAGAGGGGTGAGCAGTTCTTC.

This clonotype occurred a few times. This sequence joins TRBV2 and TRBJ2-5, with a weak D call TRBD1 (6 bases). The CDR3 has 15 residues. Trimming shortened V by 3 bases and J by 6 bases, and 17 bases separated the two germline ends. Per germline, CDR1 SNHLY and CDR2 FYNNEI. CDR3 bases: TGTGCCAGCAGTGACCCCGTTCAATGGGACAAGACCCAGTACTTC. Its protein is CASSDPVQWDKTQYF.

The table lists this clonotype with a few counts. The CDR3 region is CASSPDRDLGTEAFF. For the CDR3, the DNA is TGTGCCAGCAGTCCCGACAGGGACTTGGGCACTGAAGCTTTCTTT. The chain is built from TRBV6-1 and TRBJ1-1; the match to TRBD1 covers 7 bases. Unmatched junction bases numbered 10, after V lost 5 bases and J lost 4 bases. The V gene's germline CDR1 is MNHNS and CDR2 SASEGT. The CDR3 is made up of 15 amino acids.

This clonotype was found a few times. The genes are TRBV5-6 and TRBJ1-6; D is possibly TRBD1 (5 bases). The V end lost 3 bases, the J end lost 9 bases, and 16 bases lay between the germline ends. The CDR3 is 15 residues long. Per the germline V gene, CDR1 is SGHDT and CDR2 is YYEEEE. CDR3 protein: CASSSGGRILSPLHF. In nucleotides, the CDR3 is TGTGCCAGCAGCTCGGGGGGACGGATTCTTTCACCCCTCCACTTT. Complete variable domain (other parts from reference TRBV5-6 and TRBJ1-6): DAGVTQSPTHLIKTRGQQVTLRCSPKSGHDTVSWYQQALGQGPQFIFQYYEEEERQRGNFPDRFSGHQFPNYSSELNVNALLLGDSALYLCASSSGGRILSPLHFGNGTRLTVT.

The V call is TRBV3-1, the J call TRBJ1-1; TRBD1 aligns across 8 bases. CDR1 is LGHDT and CDR2 is YNNKEL in the germline V gene (reference sequence). Trimming at V came to 4 bases and at J to 7 bases, leaving 32 bases not matched to a gene. The CDR3 extends over 22 amino acids. The CDR3 bases are TGTGCCAGCAGCCCTCCCGGACAGGGTAGAGGGATTGTCGTGCGGCTCGGCGGTGAAGCTTTCTTT. Protein sequence: CASSPPGQGRGIVVRLGGEAFF.

In its sample, this clonotype was seen a few times. V and J are TRBV7-3 and TRBJ2-2; 8 bases align to TRBD2. This CDR3 is built from 20 residues. V shed 2 bases, J shed 1 base, and the junction held 15 bases outside the gene matches. Looked up from germline, CDR1 is SGHTA and CDR2 is FQGTGA. The CDR3 sequence: CASSLPNYGGAGVNTGELFF. The CDR3 DNA reads as TGTGCCAGCAGCTTACCCAATTACGGGGGAGCGGGAGTGAACACCGGGGAGCTGTTTTTT. Full variable domain (remainder filled in from reference TRBV7-3 and TRBJ2-2): GAGVSQTPSNKVTEKGKYVELRCDPISGHTALYWYRQSLGQGPEFLIYFQGTGAADDSGLPNDRFFAVRPEGSVSTLKIQRTERGDSAVYLCASSLPNYGGAGVNTGELFFGEGSRLTVL.

The sample holds a few counts of this clonotype. The chain joins TRBV7-8 to TRBJ2-7; 9 positions match TRBD1. The length of the CDR3 is 13 residues. V dropped 6 bases and J dropped 9; count of bases not matched to a gene: 9. In germline, CDR1 is SGHVS, CDR2 FQNEAQ. The CDR3 loop is CASRKDGTGMQYF. In nucleotides, the CDR3 is TGTGCCAGCAGGAAGGACGGGACAGGGATGCAGTACTTC.

The chain recombines TRBV3-1 with TRBJ2-1; 7 bases map to TRBD2. V lost 10 bases and J lost 9; bases outside the gene matches: 30. The CDR3 is made up of 19 amino acids. CDR1 is LGHDT and CDR2 is YNNKEL in the germline V gene (reference sequence). The CDR3 region has the DNA TGTGCCATCTGGGCGGGGGAAGGGACCGGCACGGCAGCAGTCGCTGAGCAGTTCTTC. Translating it yields CAIWAGEGTGTAAVAEQFF.

The gene calls are TRBV12-3 or TRBV12-4 and TRBJ2-5; possibly TRBD2 for D (5 bases). This CDR3 contains 14 residues. Deletions cut 2 bases from V and 5 bases from J, with 12 bases between. The chain's CDR3 is CASSLLRGSETQYF. DNA of the CDR3: TGTGCCAGCAGTTTACTACGGGGAAGCGAGACCCAGTACTTC.

This clonotype was detected only a few times. The rearrangement links TRBV20-1 to TRBJ2-1; TRBD2 aligns across 10 bases. Germline CDR1 DFQATT, CDR2 SNEGSKA (reference sequence). This CDR3 region has 16 residues. Losses at the gene ends were 0 bases for V and 8 bases for J; bases not matched to a gene: 10. The chain's CDR3 is CSARDTPGLAGDEQFF. The CDR3, as DNA: TGCAGTGCTAGAGATACGCCGGGGCTAGCGGGAGATGAGCAGTTCTTC.

This clonotype was counted only a few times. The genes are TRBV6-2 or TRBV6-3 and TRBJ2-3; TRBD2 agrees at 12 bases. V lost 5 bases and J lost 7; bases outside the gene matches: 7. This CDR3 has 15 residues. Germline V gene data show CDR1 as MNHEY and CDR2 as SVGEGT. The chain's CDR3 is CASSLTSGSVNTQYF. The DNA of the CDR3 is TGTGCCAGCAGTCTGACTAGCGGGAGTGTGAATACGCAGTATTTT.

To note about this clonotype: The CDR3 does not close with the conserved phenylalanine or tryptophan, likely indicating a read error. V usage is TRBV5-1 and J usage is TRBJ1-5; 9 positions match TRBD1. CDR1 and CDR2 (germline): SGHRS, YFSETQ. J lost 2 bases, V lost 4 bases, and 4 bases had no gene match. There are 15 residues in the CDR3. CDR3 DNA sequence: TGCGCCAGCAGCGAACAGGGGGCTGGCAATCAGCCCCAGCATTTA. It specifies CASSEQGAGNQPQHL.